This T cell receptor (beta chain) was retrieved from a study of T cells in Graves' hyperthyroidism and ophthalmopathy. Study-level information: It was at initial diagnosis, before any treatment, that peripheral blood was collected.

This clonotype was recorded at least ten times. What it binds is unknown. Overall study results and limits: In blood, most of the thyroid clonotypes expanded above 0.001 were also present.

Duration under 3 months, a NOSPECS grade of at least 4, and a Clinical Activity Score of at least 3 characterized the ophthalmopathy patients. Germline CDR1 DFQATT, CDR2 SNEGSKA (reference sequence). The CDR3 extends over 14 amino acids. V shed 2 bases and J 10 bases; nucleotides not matched to a gene: 11. Template material for amplifying TCR beta CDR3 regions consisted of RNA transcripts. Researchers ran a first-round RT-PCR on the TCR CDR3 using the HTBI primer set. MiXCR, run by TCRdb on the multiplex PCR reads, gives a single entry per CDR3 protein. This table holds around 400,000 distinct CDR3 sequences, roughly 15% found once.

The clonotype comes from a woman aged 60-75 years with Graves' ophthalmopathy. The specimen sequenced was blood. The chain carries TRBV20-1 and TRBJ2-1, with 7 bases lining up with TRBD1. This chain's CDR3 is CSARSRLGGGEQFF. The DNA of the CDR3 is TGCAGTGCTAGATCCAGGTTAGGGGGCGGAGAGCAGTTCTTC.